Listed below are T cell receptor beta chains from one sample, sequenced in a study of OX40 agonist ivuxolimab in advanced cancers. Repertoires were generated with immunoSEQ multiplex PCR, while TCRdb's copy carries only in-frame clones and drops some. Altogether over 55,000 clones are present, around 84% being singletons, with the ten largest covering approximately 8%. The sample here was CD4+ or CD8+ T cells sorted from blood, taken in a trial of the OX40 agonist ivuxolimab. These receptors were obtained from an adult with an advanced solid tumor such as melanoma, head and neck, liver or kidney cancer. Both conserved end residues are part of each CDR3. D genes are given only for firm matches. The listing skips clone size in some rows; elsewhere it reads once, few, many or a size class.

TGTGCCAGCAGCTTAGGCAGGAGCCTTAATCAGCCCCAGCATTTT CASSLGRSLNQPQHF TRBV7-8 once - TRBJ1-5 15
TGTGCCAGCAGTGGCGGGACTAACGGGAAGACCCAGTACTTC CASSGGTNGKTQYF TRBV2 - TRBD2 TRBJ2-5 14
TGTGCCAGCAGCTTAGCGCCTTCTCATGGCTACACCTTC CASSLAPSHGYTF TRBV7-9 - - TRBJ1-2 13
TGTGCCAGCAGCAGGGGGGGCCCGATGAACACTGAAGCTTTCTTT CASSRGGPMNTEAFF TRBV6-1 - TRBD1 TRBJ1-1 15
TGTGCCAGCAGCCCGCCGACAGGTTCGAGCACTGAAGCTTTCTTT CASSPPTGSSTEAFF TRBV7-8 few - TRBJ1-1 15
TGCAGCGTTGAAGATGGACAGGGGAGCACTGAAGCTTTCTTT CSVEDGQGSTEAFF TRBV29-1 - TRBD1 TRBJ1-1 14
TGTGCCAGCAGCTCGAAGGGGGGGTCCTATGGCTACACCTTC CASSSKGGSYGYTF TRBV7-2 - - TRBJ1-2 14
TGTGCCAGCAGCGCACTTGGGGACACTAACTATGGCTACACCTTC CASSALGDTNYGYTF TRBV9 once - TRBJ1-2 15
TGTGGCGAGGACTATAGCAATCAGCCCCAGCATTTT CGEDYSNQPQHF TRBV30 few - TRBJ1-5 12
TGCAGCGTTGAAGGGGCGGCCCGGCGAAGCACAGATACGCAGTATTTT CSVEGAARRSTDTQYF TRBV29-1 - - TRBJ2-3 16
TGTGCCAGCAGCCAGGAAACCCTAGCGGGGGGGAGCACAGATACGCAGTATTTT CASSQETLAGGSTDTQYF TRBV13 few TRBD2 TRBJ2-3 18
TGCGCCAGCAGCCCTTACTGGGGACAGGGGAAAGCCAAAAACATTCAGTACTTC CASSPYWGQGKAKNIQYF TRBV5-1 - TRBD1 TRBJ2-4 18
TGTGCCAGCAGCTTAGCCACCCGGTCTTTTAACTATGGCTACACCTTC CASSLATRSFNYGYTF TRBV7-2 - - TRBJ1-2 16
TGTGCCAGCAGTCCGGGCGGGAACACTGAAGCTTTCTTT CASSPGGNTEAFF TRBV28 once - TRBJ1-1 13
TGTGCCAGCAGCCCGGGACTGGGGCGAGGGGAGCAGTACTTC CASSPGLGRGEQYF TRBV5-4 few - TRBJ2-7 14
TGTGCCAGCGGGGACAGGGCGAATAATTCACCCCTCCACTTT CASGDRANNSPLHF TRBV9 - TRBD1 TRBJ1-6 14
TGTGCCAGCAGCTTTCGGGACAGGGCGGGCGAGCAGTACTTC CASSFRDRAGEQYF TRBV5-4 - TRBD1 TRBJ2-7 14
TGTGCCAGCAGCCCTTCTTTACCTGGACAGGGGAGCTATGGCTACACCTTC CASSPSLPGQGSYGYTF TRBV4-2 - TRBD1 TRBJ1-2 17
TGTGCCTGGAGTGCCGCAGTGAACACCGGGGAGCTGTTTTTT CAWSAAVNTGELFF TRBV30 few - TRBJ2-2 14
TGTGCCAGCAGTGAGGGCAGCTCCTATAATTCACCCCTCCACTTT CASSEGSSYNSPLHF TRBV6-1 - - TRBJ1-6 15
TGTGCCAGCAGTGGCGGGGACAGGGGGTACGAGCAGTACTTC CASSGGDRGYEQYF TRBV7-2 - TRBD1 TRBJ2-7 14
TGTGCCAGCAGGGGCCCAAAGGGACTTACAACTTACGAGCAGTACTTC CASRGPKGLTTYEQYF TRBV2 - - TRBJ2-7 16
TGTGCCAGCAGTGAAGCGTTTGGGCAGGGTCGAGAGCAGTACTTC CASSEAFGQGREQYF TRBV2 - - TRBJ2-7 15
TGTGCCAGCAGCTTGGTAATCGGGAGGGCCCGATACGAGCAGTACTTC CASSLVIGRARYEQYF TRBV5-4 - TRBD2 TRBJ2-7 16
TGTGCCAGCAGCCAAGATTTACTAGCGGGAGGGCCCGGCGAGACCCAGTACTTC CASSQDLLAGGPGETQYF TRBV4-2 few TRBD2 TRBJ2-5 18
TGTGCCAGCAGCCCAGACAGGGGTTATGGCTACACCTTC CASSPDRGYGYTF TRBV7-2 few TRBD1 TRBJ1-2 13
TGTGCCAGCAGCGGGACAGGGGGCAACTATGGCTACACCTTC CASSGTGGNYGYTF TRBV7-2 - TRBD1 TRBJ1-2 14